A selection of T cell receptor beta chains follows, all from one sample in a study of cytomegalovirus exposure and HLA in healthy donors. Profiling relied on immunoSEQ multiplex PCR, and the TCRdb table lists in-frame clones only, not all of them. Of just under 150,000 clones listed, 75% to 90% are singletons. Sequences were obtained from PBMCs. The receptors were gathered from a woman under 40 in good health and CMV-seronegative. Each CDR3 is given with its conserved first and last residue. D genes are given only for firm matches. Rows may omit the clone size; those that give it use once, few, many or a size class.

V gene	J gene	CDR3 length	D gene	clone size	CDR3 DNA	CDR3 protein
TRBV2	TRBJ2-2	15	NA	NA	TGTGCCAGCAGTCCAGTGTGGCCCAACACCGGGGAGCTGTTTTTT	CASSPVWPNTGELFF
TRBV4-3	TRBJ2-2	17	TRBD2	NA	TGCGCCAGCAGCCAAGGCCCCTCTAGCGGGAGCACCGGGGAGCTGTTTTTT	CASSQGPSSGSTGELFF
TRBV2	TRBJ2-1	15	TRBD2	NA	TGTGCCAGCAGTGAATTAGCGGGATCCTACAATGAGCAGTTCTTC	CASSELAGSYNEQFF
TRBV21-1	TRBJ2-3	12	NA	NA	TGTGCCAGCGGAACAGGGAAAGATACGCAGTATTTT	CASGTGKDTQYF
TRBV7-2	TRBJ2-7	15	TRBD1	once	TGTGCCAGCAGCTCTGGGACAGGCGCATCCTACGAGCAGTACTTC	CASSSGTGASYEQYF
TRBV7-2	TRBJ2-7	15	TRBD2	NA	TGTGCCAGCAGCCTGATACAGCGGGGGTACGGCGAGCAGTACTTC	CASSLIQRGYGEQYF
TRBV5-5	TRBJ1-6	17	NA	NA	TGTGCCAGCAGCTTGTTCGGGTTAGACTCCTTTAATTCACCCCTCCACTTT	CASSLFGLDSFNSPLHF
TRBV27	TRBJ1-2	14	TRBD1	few	TGTGCCAGCAGCTCGAGTCGACAGGGGCATGGCTACACCTTC	CASSSSRQGHGYTF
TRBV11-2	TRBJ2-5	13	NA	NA	TGTGCCAGCAGCTTATGGGAGAGGGAGACCCAGTACTTC	CASSLWERETQYF
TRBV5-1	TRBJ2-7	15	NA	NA	TGCGCCAGCATTCCACAGCCGGGACTGGAATACGAGCAGTACTTC	CASIPQPGLEYEQYF
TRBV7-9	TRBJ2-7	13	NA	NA	TGTGCCAGCAGCTCGGACACCACCTACGAGCAGTACTTC	CASSSDTTYEQYF
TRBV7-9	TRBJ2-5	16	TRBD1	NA	TGTGCCAGCAGCCTAGATTCCGGGACAGGGGTGGTGACCCAGTACTTC	CASSLDSGTGVVTQYF
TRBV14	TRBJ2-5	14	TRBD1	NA	TGTGCCAGCAGCCGTACAGGGGCCCAAGAGACCCAGTACTTC	CASSRTGAQETQYF
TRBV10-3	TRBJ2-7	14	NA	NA	TGTGCCATCAGTGAGAACGCAGGTCCCTACGAGCAGTACTTC	CAISENAGPYEQYF
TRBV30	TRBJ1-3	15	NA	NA	TGTGCCTGGAGCCGGGGGGGGGCAGAAGGAAACACCATATATTTT	CAWSRGGAEGNTIYF
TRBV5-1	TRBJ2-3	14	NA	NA	TGCGCCAGCAGCCGACGGACTGCCACAGATACGCAGTATTTT	CASSRRTATDTQYF
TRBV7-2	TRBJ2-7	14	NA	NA	TGTGCCAGCAGCTTATTCCTAGAGTTCTACGAGCAGTACTTC	CASSLFLEFYEQYF
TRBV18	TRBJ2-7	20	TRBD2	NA	TGTGCCAGCCGGGCCTCCGGGACTAGCGGGAGGGCCGGTCGGTCCTACGAGCAGTACTTC	CASRASGTSGRAGRSYEQYF
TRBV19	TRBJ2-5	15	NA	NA	TGTGCCAGTAGTATGGCTAACAGGGGGGGTGAGACCCAGTACTTC	CASSMANRGGETQYF
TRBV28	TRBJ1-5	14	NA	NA	TGTGCCAGCAGCTACCTTTATAGCAATCAGCCCCAGCATTTT	CASSYLYSNQPQHF
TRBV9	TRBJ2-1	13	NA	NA	TGTGCCAGCAGCGTCCCGTCCTACAATGAGCAGTTCTTC	CASSVPSYNEQFF
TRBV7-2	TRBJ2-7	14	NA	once	TGTGCCAGCAGCGGACAGCCGAGCTCCTACGAGCAGTACTTC	CASSGQPSSYEQYF
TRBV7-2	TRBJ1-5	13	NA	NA	TGTGCCAGCAGCTTCCTCTTAGATCAGCCCCAGCATTTT	CASSFLLDQPQHF
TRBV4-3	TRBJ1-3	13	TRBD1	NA	TGCGCCAGCAGCTCGGGACAGGGGGACACCATATATTTT	CASSSGQGDTIYF
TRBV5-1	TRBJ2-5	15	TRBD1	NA	TGCGCCAGCAGCTTGGGAACAGGGGACCGGGAGACCCAGTACTTC	CASSLGTGDRETQYF
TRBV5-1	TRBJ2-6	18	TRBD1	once	TGCGCCAGCAGCTCTCAGGGGGTGGGGACCTCTGGGGCCAACGTCCTGACTTTC	CASSSQGVGTSGANVLTF
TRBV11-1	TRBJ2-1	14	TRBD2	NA	TGTGCCAGCAGCTTAGGTGCGGGAGCCAATGAGCAGTTCTTC	CASSLGAGANEQFF
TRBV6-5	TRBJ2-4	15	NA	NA	TGTGCCAGCAGCCCCGACTATTCGGCCAAAAACATTCAGTACTTC	CASSPDYSAKNIQYF
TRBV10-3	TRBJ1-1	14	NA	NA	TGTGCCATCAGTGAGTCGTTTTATAGCACTGAAGCTTTCTTT	CAISESFYSTEAFF
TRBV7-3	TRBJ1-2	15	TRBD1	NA	TGTGCCAGCAGCTCCGGACAGGGGAGGAACTATGGCTACACCTTC	CASSSGQGRNYGYTF
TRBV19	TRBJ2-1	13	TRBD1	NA	TGTGCCAGTAGTAGGACAGGCGACAATGAGCAGTTCTTC	CASSRTGDNEQFF
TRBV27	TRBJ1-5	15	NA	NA	TGTGCCAGCAGGCCCGCGGGGGGGAGCAATCAGCCCCAGCATTTT	CASRPAGGSNQPQHF
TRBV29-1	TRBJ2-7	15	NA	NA	TGCAGCGTCTCAGAGCAGGGGAAGGGTGGCTACGAGCAGTACTTC	CSVSEQGKGGYEQYF
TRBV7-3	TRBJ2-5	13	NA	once	TGTGCCAGCAGCCCCCAGGGCTCGGAGACCCAGTACTTC	CASSPQGSETQYF
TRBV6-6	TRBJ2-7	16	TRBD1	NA	TGTGCCAGCAGTTACTCGCCCAGGGGGAGCTCCTACGAGCAGTACTTC	CASSYSPRGSSYEQYF
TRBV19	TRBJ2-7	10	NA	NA	TGTGCCAGTAGTAGGGGCGAGCAGTACTTC	CASSRGEQYF
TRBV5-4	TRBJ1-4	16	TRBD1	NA	TGTGCCAGCAGCCCCGATGCCGGGACAGTAAATGAAAAACTGTTTTTT	CASSPDAGTVNEKLFF
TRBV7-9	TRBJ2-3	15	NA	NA	TGTGCCAGCAGCTTAGGGGGGCTTAGCACAGATACGCAGTATTTT	CASSLGGLSTDTQYF
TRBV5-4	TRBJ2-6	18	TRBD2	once	TGTGCCAGCACTTCACCGGGACTAGCGGCGACTGGGGCCAACGTCCTGACTTTC	CASTSPGLAATGANVLTF
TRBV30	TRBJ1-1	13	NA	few	TGTGCCTGGGCCGGTCCCGGAGACTCTGAAGCTTTCTTT	CAWAGPGDSEAFF
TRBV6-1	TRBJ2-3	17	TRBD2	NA	TGTGCCAGCAGTGAAGCGCAAGCGGGGGGGCCTCTGGATACGCAGTATTTT	CASSEAQAGGPLDTQYF
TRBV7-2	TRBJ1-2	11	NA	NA	TGTGCCAGCAGCCCCTCCTATGGCTACACCTTC	CASSPSYGYTF
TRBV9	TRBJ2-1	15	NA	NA	TGTGCCAGCAGCGTAGTCCCGGGGGACTTGGAGGAGCAGTTCTTC	CASSVVPGDLEEQFF
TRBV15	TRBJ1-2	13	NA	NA	TGTGCCACCAGCAGAGATTCGGGGGTCGGCTACACCTTC	CATSRDSGVGYTF
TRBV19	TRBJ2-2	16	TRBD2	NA	TGTGCCAGTAGCCTCCTAGCGGGGGGCAGCACCGGGGAGCTGTTTTTT	CASSLLAGGSTGELFF
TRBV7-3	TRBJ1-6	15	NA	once	TGTGCCAGCAGCTTACGTTGGGGGAGGGATTCACCCCTCCACTTT	CASSLRWGRDSPLHF
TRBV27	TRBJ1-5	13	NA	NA	TGTGCCAGCAGTTATGAGGTTACTCAGCCCCAGCATTTT	CASSYEVTQPQHF
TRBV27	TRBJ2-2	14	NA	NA	TGTGCCAGCAGTTCCCCCCGTAGCACCGGGGAGCTGTTTTTT	CASSSPRSTGELFF
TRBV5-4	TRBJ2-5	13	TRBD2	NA	TGTGCCAGCAGCTTCAGCGGGGAGGAGACCCAGTACTTC	CASSFSGEETQYF
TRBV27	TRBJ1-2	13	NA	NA	TGTGCCAGCAGGCAGGGTTTAAACTATGGCTACACCTTC	CASRQGLNYGYTF
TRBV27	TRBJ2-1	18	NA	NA	TGTGCCAGCAGTTACGTGGGTCCGGGAATGAGGCCCTACAATGAGCAGTTCTTC	CASSYVGPGMRPYNEQFF
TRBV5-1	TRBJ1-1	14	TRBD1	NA	TGCGCCAGCAGCGTGGACAGGGGCGGGACTGAAGCTTTCTTT	CASSVDRGGTEAFF
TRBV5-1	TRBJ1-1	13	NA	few	TGCGCCAGCAGCTTGGCCAGGGGCAGTGAAGCTTTCTTT	CASSLARGSEAFF